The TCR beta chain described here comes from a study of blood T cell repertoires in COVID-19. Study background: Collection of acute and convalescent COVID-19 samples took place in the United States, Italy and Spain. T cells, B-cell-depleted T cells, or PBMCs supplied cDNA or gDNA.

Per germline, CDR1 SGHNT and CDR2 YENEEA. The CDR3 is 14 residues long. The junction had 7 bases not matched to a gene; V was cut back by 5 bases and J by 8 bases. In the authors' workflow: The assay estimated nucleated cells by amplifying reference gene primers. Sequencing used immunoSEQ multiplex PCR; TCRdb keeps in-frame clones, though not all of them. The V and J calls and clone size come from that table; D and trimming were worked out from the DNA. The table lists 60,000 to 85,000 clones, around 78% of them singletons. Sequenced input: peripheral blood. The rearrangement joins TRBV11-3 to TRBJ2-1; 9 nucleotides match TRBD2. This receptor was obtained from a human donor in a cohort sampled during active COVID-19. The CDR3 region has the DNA TGTGCCAGCAGCAGGCTAGCGGGATCAGATGAGCAGTTCTTC. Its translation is CASSRLAGSDEQFF.